This TCR beta chain emerged from a study of cytomegalovirus exposure and HLA in healthy donors. Study observations and caveats: TCR beta V- and J-gene trimming was later associated with a missense DCLRE1C variant. Later, an analysis found that common viral pathogens appeared to be linked with several of the most significant clusters. Investigators reported 150 to 200 TCR beta chains as tied to cytomegalovirus.

This PCR relied on a set of 60 Vbeta primers and 13 Jbeta primers. Some clones are missing from TCRdb's copy, which holds only in-frame ones; the method was immunoSEQ multiplex PCR. Here the sample spans under 300,000 clones, approximately 85% being singletons. This CDR3 has 16 residues. From germline, CDR1 is SGHRS and CDR2 YFSETQ. V shed 0 bases and J 1 base; nucleotides not matched to a gene: 6. A note on this clone: Its antigen is unidentified.

The sequence derives from a woman in her thirties or forties in good health and CMV-seropositive. The specimen sequenced was PBMCs. The chain is built from TRBV5-1 and TRBJ2-5, with TRBD2 identical over 7 bases. CDR3 loop: CASSLGSSGAQETQYF. CDR3 DNA: TGCGCCAGCAGCTTGGGGTCTAGCGGAGCCCAAGAGACCCAGTACTTC.